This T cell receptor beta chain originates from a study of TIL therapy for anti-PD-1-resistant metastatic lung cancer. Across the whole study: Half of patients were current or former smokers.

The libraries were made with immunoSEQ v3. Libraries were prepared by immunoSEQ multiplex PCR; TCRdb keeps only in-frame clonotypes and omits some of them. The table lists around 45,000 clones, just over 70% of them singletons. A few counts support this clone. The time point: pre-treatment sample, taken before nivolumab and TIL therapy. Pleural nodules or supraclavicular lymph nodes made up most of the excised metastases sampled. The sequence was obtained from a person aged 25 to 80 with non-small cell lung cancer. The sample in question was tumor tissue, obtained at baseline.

CDR3 DNA sequence: TGTGCCAGCAGGGAGGGTTACGAGCAGTACTTC. Translating gives CASREGYEQYF. This chain links TRBV7-8 with TRBJ2-7; a weak D match, TRBD2 (6 bases). With 6 bases removed from V and 4 bases from J, the gap between germline ends came to 7 bases. The CDR3 sequence is 11 residues long. Germline CDR1 and CDR2: SGHVS and FQNEAQ.